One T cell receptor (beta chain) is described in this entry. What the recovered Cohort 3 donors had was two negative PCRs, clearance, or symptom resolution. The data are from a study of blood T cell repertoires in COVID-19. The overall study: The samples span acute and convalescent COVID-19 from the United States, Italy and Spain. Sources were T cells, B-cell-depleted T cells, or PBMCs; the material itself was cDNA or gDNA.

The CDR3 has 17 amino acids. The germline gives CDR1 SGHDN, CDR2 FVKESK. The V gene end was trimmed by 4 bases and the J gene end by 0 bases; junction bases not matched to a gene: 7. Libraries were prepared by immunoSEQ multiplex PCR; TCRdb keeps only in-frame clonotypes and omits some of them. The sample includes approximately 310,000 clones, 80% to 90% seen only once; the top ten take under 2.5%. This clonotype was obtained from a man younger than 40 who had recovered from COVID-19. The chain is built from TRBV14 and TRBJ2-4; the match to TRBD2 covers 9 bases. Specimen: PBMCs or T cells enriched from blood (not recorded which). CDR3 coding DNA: TGTGCCAGCAGCCTCACTCGCGGGGGGGGAGCCAAAAACATTCAGTACTTC. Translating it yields CASSLTRGGGAKNIQYF.